These T cell receptor beta chains were read from a single sample in a study of T cell responses to AZD1222 COVID-19 vaccine. Measured with immunoSEQ multiplex PCR; TCRdb has only the in-frame clones, and not every one. The data show over 120,000 clones, roughly 89% seen once. The material sequenced was peripheral blood, taken 28 days after the second AZD1222 dose. The receptors come from an adult who received the AZD1222 COVID-19 vaccine. The CDR3 runs from the conserved cysteine through the conserved F or W. D genes are given only for firm matches. Only part of the rows carry a size: once, few, many, or a class if the clone is expanded.

d_gene	abundance	v_gene	j_gene	CDR3aa	CDR3nt
TRBD1	.	TRBV6-5	TRBJ1-1	CASYWDSKAFF	TGTGCCAGCTATTGGGACAGTAAAGCTTTCTTT
TRBD1	.	TRBV19	TRBJ1-1	CASRHRGFDTEAFF	TGTGCCAGTAGGCACAGGGGGTTCGACACTGAAGCTTTCTTT
TRBD2	.	TRBV16	TRBJ2-3	CASTIMGTSGRSTDTQYF	TGTGCCAGCACTATAATGGGGACTAGCGGGAGAAGCACAGATACGCAGTATTTT
.	.	TRBV6-5	TRBJ2-7	CASISQGSYEQYF	TGTGCCAGCATTTCCCAGGGTTCCTACGAGCAGTACTTC
TRBD1	.	TRBV5-6	TRBJ1-2	CASRSTGGLRGYTF	TGTGCCAGCAGATCGACAGGGGGCCTACGTGGCTACACCTTC
TRBD1	.	TRBV28	TRBJ1-4	CASSLGGQGSEKLFF	TGTGCCAGCAGTTTAGGGGGACAGGGGAGTGAAAAACTGTTTTTT
.	once	TRBV28	TRBJ2-1	CASSSHIKQGGAYNEQFF	TGTGCCAGCAGTTCCCACATCAAACAGGGGGGGGCATACAATGAGCAGTTCTTC
.	.	TRBV6-5	TRBJ2-1	CASSYSEGPYNEQFF	TGTGCCAGCAGTTACTCAGAGGGACCTTACAATGAGCAGTTCTTC
.	.	TRBV19	TRBJ1-1	CASKSKGGDFQMNTEAFF	TGTGCCAGTAAATCCAAGGGTGGGGATTTCCAAATGAACACTGAAGCTTTCTTT
TRBD1	.	TRBV3-1/TRBV3-2	TRBJ2-7	CASSHPGQGHNEQYF	TGTGCCAGCAGCCATCCGGGACAGGGTCACAACGAGCAGTACTTC
.	.	TRBV4-2	TRBJ2-1	CASSQGGNEQFF	TGTGCCAGCAGCCAAGGGGGGAATGAGCAGTTCTTC
TRBD1	.	TRBV30	TRBJ1-6	CAWTDRVSYNSPLHF	TGTGCCTGGACCGACAGGGTCTCCTATAATTCACCCCTCCACTTT
.	.	TRBV13	TRBJ2-1	CASSKTGLEQFF	TGTGCCAGCAGCAAAACGGGACTTGAGCAGTTCTTC
.	.	TRBV5-1	TRBJ1-1	CASSLVLQDTEAFF	TGCGCCAGCAGCTTGGTTCTACAGGACACTGAAGCTTTCTTT
.	.	TRBV6-5	TRBJ1-2	CASSDRTANYGYTF	TGTGCCAGCAGCGACCGGACAGCGAACTATGGCTACACCTTC
TRBD1	.	TRBV11-3	TRBJ1-2	CASTPRSGGVGGYTF	TGTGCCAGCACCCCCAGATCAGGGGGGGTCGGTGGCTACACCTTC
.	once	TRBV6-5	TRBJ1-4	CASSYSGVGKLFF	TGTGCCAGCAGTTATTCGGGCGTTGGAAAACTGTTTTTT
TRBD1	.	TRBV6-9	TRBJ2-2	CASSVRARGSTGELFF	TGTGCCAGCAGTGTTAGGGCCAGGGGGTCCACCGGGGAGCTGTTTTTT
.	.	TRBV6-2/TRBV6-3	TRBJ1-2	CASSRRDLRRNYGYTF	TGTGCCAGCAGTCGACGGGACCTCCGGCGGAACTATGGCTACACCTTC
.	once	TRBV7-2	TRBJ1-3	CASSLAERNTIYF	TGTGCCAGCAGCTTGGCGGAAAGAAACACCATATATTTT
.	.	TRBV18	TRBJ2-1	CASSPSEYNEQFF	TGTGCCAGCTCACCTAGCGAATACAATGAGCAGTTCTTC
.	.	TRBV25-1	TRBJ2-7	CASSWGSSYEQYF	TGTGCCAGCAGTTGGGGGTCCTCCTACGAGCAGTACTTC
.	.	TRBV30	TRBJ2-1	CAWSTGLLSGNEQFF	TGTGCCTGGAGTACAGGACTACTTAGCGGCAATGAGCAGTTCTTC
.	.	TRBV10-3	TRBJ1-1	CAIMEGPHMNTEAFF	TGTGCCATCATGGAGGGGCCGCACATGAACACTGAAGCTTTCTTT
.	once	TRBV24-1	TRBJ2-7	CATSDGHTYEQYF	TGTGCCACCAGTGATGGCCATACCTACGAGCAGTACTTC
.	.	TRBV11-1	TRBJ1-1	CASSPNTGRTEAFF	TGTGCCAGCAGCCCAAATACCGGACGTACTGAAGCTTTCTTT
.	once	TRBV6-5	TRBJ1-1	CASRLDSSAFF	TGTGCCAGCAGACTAGACAGTTCAGCTTTCTTT
TRBD1	.	TRBV2	TRBJ1-2	CASTLTGGRVYGYTF	TGTGCCAGCACCCTGACAGGGGGTAGGGTTTATGGCTACACCTTC
TRBD1	.	TRBV27	TRBJ1-1	CASSFQGATEAFF	TGTGCCAGCAGTTTTCAGGGGGCGACTGAAGCTTTCTTT
.	.	TRBV23-1	TRBJ2-7	CASSQAPYEQYF	TGCGCCAGCAGTCAAGCCCCCTACGAGCAGTACTTC
.	.	TRBV14	TRBJ1-2	CASSQTRAYGYTF	TGTGCCAGCAGCCAGACTCGGGCGTATGGCTACACCTTC
.	once	TRBV9	TRBJ1-1	CASSVNGGAGAFF	TGTGCCAGCAGCGTAAACGGGGGCGCGGGGGCTTTCTTT
TRBD2	few	TRBV2	TRBJ2-5	CASSETSGRLGETQYF	TGTGCCAGCAGTGAGACTAGCGGGAGATTGGGAGAGACCCAGTACTTC
.	.	TRBV6-5	TRBJ1-5	CASSYMGLSNQPQHF	TGTGCCAGCAGTTATATGGGACTTAGCAATCAGCCCCAGCATTTT
TRBD1	.	TRBV5-1	TRBJ1-1	CASSFTGDTEAFF	TGCGCCAGCAGCTTTACAGGGGACACTGAAGCTTTCTTT
.	few	TRBV11-1	TRBJ2-7	CASSSGIPEQYF	TGTGCCAGCAGTTCCGGGATCCCCGAGCAGTACTTC
.	.	TRBV19	TRBJ1-1	CASSRAKNTEAFF	TGTGCCAGTAGCCGGGCGAAAAACACTGAAGCTTTCTTT
TRBD1	.	TRBV9	TRBJ1-2	CASSVVGTANYGYTF	TGTGCCAGCAGCGTGGTCGGGACAGCAAACTATGGCTACACCTTC
.	.	TRBV9	TRBJ2-1	CASSVGGEQFF	TGTGCCAGCAGCGTAGGAGGTGAGCAGTTCTTC
.	.	TRBV19	TRBJ1-5	CASSIIGADQPQHF	TGTGCCAGTAGTATAATTGGGGCGGATCAGCCCCAGCATTTT
TRBD1	once	TRBV5-5	TRBJ1-2	CASLREMDRGAFYGYTF	TGTGCCAGCTTAAGAGAAATGGACAGGGGGGCTTTCTATGGCTACACCTTC